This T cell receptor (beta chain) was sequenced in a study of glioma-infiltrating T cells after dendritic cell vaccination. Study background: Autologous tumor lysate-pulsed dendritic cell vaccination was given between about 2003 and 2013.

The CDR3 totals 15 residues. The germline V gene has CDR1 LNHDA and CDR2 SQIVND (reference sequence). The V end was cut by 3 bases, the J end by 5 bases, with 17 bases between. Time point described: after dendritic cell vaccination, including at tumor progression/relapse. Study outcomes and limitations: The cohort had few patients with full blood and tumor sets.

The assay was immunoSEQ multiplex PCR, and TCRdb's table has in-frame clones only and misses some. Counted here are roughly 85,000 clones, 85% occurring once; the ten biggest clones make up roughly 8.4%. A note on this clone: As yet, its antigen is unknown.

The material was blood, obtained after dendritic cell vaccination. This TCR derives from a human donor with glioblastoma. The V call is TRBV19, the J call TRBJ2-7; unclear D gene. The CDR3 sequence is CASSIGRQALNEQYF. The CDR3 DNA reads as TGTGCCAGTAGTATTGGTCGGCAGGCCCTGAACGAGCAGTACTTC.